This record covers a single TCR beta chain. Its antigen is unidentified. These data come from a study of T cell clones after liver transplantation. Study context: Immunosuppression withdrawal was tried within 2 years after liver transplantation in this trial. Until 12-24 months post-transplant, subjects got standard immunosuppression and no induction. Findings and limits, study-wide: Post-transplant, graft-donor-reactive CD4 TCRbeta sequences in blood dropped significantly in most of the 8 subjects. Conclusions were preliminary, with small, heterogeneous patient groups.

This CDR3 contains 13 residues. Looked up from germline, CDR1 is SQVTM and CDR2 is ANQGSEA. V lost 1 base and J lost 13; bases outside the gene matches: 7. Sequencing used immunoSEQ multiplex PCR; TCRdb keeps in-frame clones, though not all of them. The table shows some 80,000 clones, with about 85% occurring only once. Sample: CD4+ T cells from blood, taken less than 50 months after liver transplant. The receptor was isolated from a human patient who received a liver transplant. Some T cells may be graft donor cells. The rearrangement uses TRBV29-1 and TRBJ2-1, with 10 bases lining up with TRBD1. The CDR3 here is CSVEGPATGGQFF. The CDR3 DNA follows: TGCAGCGTTGAAGGCCCGGCGACAGGGGGCCAGTTCTTC.